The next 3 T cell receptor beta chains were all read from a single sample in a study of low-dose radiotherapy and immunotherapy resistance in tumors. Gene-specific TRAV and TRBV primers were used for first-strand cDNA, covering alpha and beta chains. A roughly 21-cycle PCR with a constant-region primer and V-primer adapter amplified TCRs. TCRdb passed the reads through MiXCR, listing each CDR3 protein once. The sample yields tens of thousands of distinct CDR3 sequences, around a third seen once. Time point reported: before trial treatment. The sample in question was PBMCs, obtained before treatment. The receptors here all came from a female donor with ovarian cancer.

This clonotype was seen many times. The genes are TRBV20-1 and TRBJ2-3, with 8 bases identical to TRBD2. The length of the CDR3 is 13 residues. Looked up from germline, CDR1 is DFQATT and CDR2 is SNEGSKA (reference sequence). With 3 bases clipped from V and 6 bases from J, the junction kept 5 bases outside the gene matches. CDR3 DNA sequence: TGCAGTGCTAGCGGGGGGGCCTTGGATACGCAGTATTTT. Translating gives CSASGGALDTQYF.

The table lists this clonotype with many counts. CDR3 amino acids: CASTTDPGVGEQFF. CDR3 nucleotide sequence: TGTGCCAGCACCACAGACCCGGGAGTCGGTGAGCAGTTCTTC. The chain carries TRBV13 and TRBJ2-1; D is possibly TRBD2 (6 bases). This CDR3 contains 14 residues. Germline CDR1 is PRHDT and CDR2 is FYEKMQ (reference sequence). Trimming removed 7 bases from V and 9 bases from J, with 19 bases in between.

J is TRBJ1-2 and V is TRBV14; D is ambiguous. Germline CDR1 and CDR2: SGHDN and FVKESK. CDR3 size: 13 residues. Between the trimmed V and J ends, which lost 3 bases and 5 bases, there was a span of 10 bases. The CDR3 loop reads CASSHLTRYGYTF. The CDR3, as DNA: TGTGCCAGCAGCCATTTAACACGATATGGCTACACCTTC.